This T cell receptor beta chain was recorded in a study of identical twins (dated by TCRdb to between 2015 and 2016). For the study in its entirety: To test whether fetal clonotypes persist, the study used deep sequencing on TCR alpha and beta repertoires from monozygotic twins, unrelated adults of various ages, and cord blood. Replicate twin experiments were performed at different times using different library preparation protocols to rule out contamination. The study at large found these results: In beta out-of-frame sequences, excess twin sharing was weaker, because having fewer shared sequences lowered the signal-to-noise ratio. Because the same donors could not be followed over many years, the conclusions depended on cross-sectional statistical analysis. Invariant T cells such as MAIT and iNKT could partly confound zero-insertion analyses, although diverse VJ usage argued against such confounding for most clonotypes. Fewer insertions were carried by abundant cord blood beta clonotypes, a similar but weaker trend appeared in young adult naive repertoires, and no such trend appeared in memory repertoires. Recombination models systematically underestimated out-of-frame TCR alpha sharing in monozygotic twins but agreed with sharing between unrelated individuals. Out-of-frame TCR alpha sequences shared between twins showed an excess of low generation-probability sequences compared with coincidental sharing between unrelated individuals.

This clonotype has a handful of counts. The antigen it recognizes is unknown. One end of the junction does not line up with germline, which may come from a read error. Reading from cysteine to phenylalanine, the CDR3 counts 15 amino acids. Only the CDR3 DNA is retained, 45 bases long and in frame from the first base. CDR1 and CDR2 were assigned from the germline V gene (reference sequence) as SSHAT and FNYEAQ. Library preparation used 5' RACE. Reads for this sample came from an Illumina HiSeq 2000. A universal primer binding site was added through template switching, and the final cDNA carried a unique molecular identifier so that TCR cDNA molecules could be counted accurately. First-strand cDNA for TCR alpha and beta chains was synthesized from specific primers in the conserved constant-segment region. To control for contamination, each cDNA library was double barcoded with a SMART-Mk sample barcode plus Illumina barcodes. Two successive PCR steps introduced TruSeq adapter sequences along with Illumina sample barcodes. The TCR alpha and beta cDNA libraries were sequenced on the Illumina HiSeq platform using custom primers. On the authors' methods: Unique molecular identifiers were extracted from raw reads with MiGEC, and CDR3 positions were determined with MiXCR. Recombination models were inferred per individual with the repgenHMM and IGoR tools using an EM algorithm. Shared clonotypes were analyzed with the tcR package in R, and sharing was normalized by the product of cloneset sizes. Out-of-frame nonproductive sequences were analyzed to study raw recombination free of thymic and clonal selection effects. Clones were called with MiXCR by TCRdb after fastp trimmed the public reads at Q25, and only in-frame beta chains were retained. One record per CDR3 amino acid sequence lists the most common genes and DNA. None of the V and J calls come from the authors' own analysis; TCRdb made them. Counted in this sample were about 720,000 distinct CDR3 sequences; 15% to 20% of them appeared once. The ten top clones hold less than 15% of the sample.

All donors were healthy Caucasians. The twin cohort consisted of three pairs of female monozygotic twins, all aged roughly 18 to 30 years. Peripheral blood mononuclear cells were the source from which RNA for the TCR libraries was isolated. The sample was also reused in another study, on T cells expressing NK-cell markers. As described in the second report: In sorted CD3+CD56+NKG2C+, CD3+CD56+NKG2C- and CD3+CD56-NKG2C+ T-cell subsets from about eight donors, TCR beta-chain repertoires were profiled. Among the eight sequenced donors, seven were HCMV-seropositive and one was HCMV-seronegative. To restrict sorting to alphabetaTCR-expressing T cells, an anti-gammadeltaTCR antibody was added in several experiments. In six donors, the dominant CD3+CD56+NKG2C+ clonotypes were found to rank among the top 10 CD8+ clonotypes and to make up roughly 1.0-7.0% of CD8+ T cells. Those dominant clonotypes were again the most abundant among CD3+CD56-NKG2C+ cells in a handful of donors, at roughly 25-65%. It remained unclear whether the expanded NKG2C-expressing T cell clones were specific for HCMV antigens. The eight sequenced donors were randomly selected healthy volunteers, three men and five women. HCMV-specific IgG was detected in serum with a commercial ELISA kit to determine HCMV serostatus. For about six donors, bulk peripheral blood T-cell repertoires were additionally sequenced from unsorted PBMC. Reads were demultiplexed and grouped by UMI with MIGEC, and clonotypes were assembled and quantified with MiTCR. To exclude erroneous sequences, only TCR cDNA sequences supported by at least two reads were retained. The tcR package was used for downstream repertoire analysis, and clonotypes were matched across fractions by CDR3 nucleotide sequence plus V segment. Antigen specificity was annotated against VDJdb with VDJmatch, allowing one amino acid substitution in CDR3.

The chain joins TRBV7-7 to TRBJ2-2; 9 bases in between match TRBD1. This sequence originates from a woman under 30 in good health. The sample consisted of PBMCs. The nucleotides read TGTGCTAGCAGCTTAGCACAGGGGGCAACCGGGGAGCTGTTTTTT. Its translation reads: CASSLAQGATGELFF.